The TCR beta chain under discussion was sequenced for a study of OX40 agonist ivuxolimab in advanced cancers. Turning to the study itself: At doses from 0.01 to 10 mg/kg, patients were given intravenous ivuxolimab every 2 weeks. Patients in dose escalation had liver, melanoma, kidney or head and neck cancers. A mean age of roughly 66 years, range about 23 to 80, was recorded, and 80% to 90% were male.

This CDR3 has 14 residues. The germline V gene has CDR1 LNHDA and CDR2 SQIVND (reference sequence). V lost 7 bases to trimming and J lost 6 bases; unmatched junction nucleotides: 8. Sequencing was performed with immunoSEQ multiplex PCR; in TCRdb, only in-frame clones are kept and a portion is missing. The data contain about 64,000 clones, about 80% of them singletons. This receptor was taken from an adult with an advanced solid tumor such as melanoma, head and neck, liver or kidney cancer. V gene TRBV19 combines with J gene TRBJ2-2, with TRBD2 matching 7 bases. Sequenced material: CD4+ or CD8+ T cells sorted from blood, taken in a trial of the OX40 agonist ivuxolimab. Written as DNA, the CDR3 is TGTGCCAGTAATGGCGGGAGAGGGCCCGGGGAGCTGTTTTTT. Translating it yields CASNGGRGPGELFF.